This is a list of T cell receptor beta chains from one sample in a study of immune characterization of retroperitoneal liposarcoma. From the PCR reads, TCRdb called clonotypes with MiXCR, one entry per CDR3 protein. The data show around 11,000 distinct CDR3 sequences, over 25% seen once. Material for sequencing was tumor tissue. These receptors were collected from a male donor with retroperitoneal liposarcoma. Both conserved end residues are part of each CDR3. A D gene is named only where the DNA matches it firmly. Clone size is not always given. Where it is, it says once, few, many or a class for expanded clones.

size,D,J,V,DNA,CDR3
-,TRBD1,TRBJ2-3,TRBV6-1,TGTGCCAGCAGTGAGGGACAGGGGCCCTCAGATACGCAGTATTTT,CASSEGQGPSDTQYF
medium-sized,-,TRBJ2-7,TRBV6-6,TGTGCCAGCAGTTACTTGGCTGAGTCGGCTTACAATGAGCAGTACTTC,CASSYLAESAYNEQYF
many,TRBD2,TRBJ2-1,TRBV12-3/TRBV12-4,TGTGCCACCCGATTAGCGGGCTTTAACAATGAGCAGTTCTTC,CATRLAGFNNEQFF
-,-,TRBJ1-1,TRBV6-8,TGTGCCAGCAGTGCGTACAGGGATATTGAAGCTTTCTTT,CASSAYRDIEAFF
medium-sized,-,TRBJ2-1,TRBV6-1,TGTGCCAGCAGTGAAGGGGGGGACACCACCTACGAGCAGTTCTTC,CASSEGGDTTYEQFF
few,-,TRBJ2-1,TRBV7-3,TGTGCCAGCAGCAACTCCCCGGGCAACGAGCAGTTCTTC,CASSNSPGNEQFF
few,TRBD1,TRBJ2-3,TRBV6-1,TGTGCCAGCAGTACGGACAGGGTAGGGGATACGCAGTATTTT,CASSTDRVGDTQYF
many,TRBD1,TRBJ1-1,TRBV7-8,TGTGCCAGCAGTTCCCCGACAGGGGCTGAAGCTTTCTTT,CASSSPTGAEAFF
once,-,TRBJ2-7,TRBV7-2,TGTGCCAGCAGCTTACTAAGACAGCTCGAGCAGTACTTC,CASSLLRQLEQYF
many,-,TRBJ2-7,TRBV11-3,TGTGCCAGCAGCCCCCCCTGGGACCCCTACGAGCAGTACTTC,CASSPPWDPYEQYF
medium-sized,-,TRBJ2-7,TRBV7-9,TGTGCCACTACGTCCATCTACGAGCAGTACTTC,CATTSIYEQYF
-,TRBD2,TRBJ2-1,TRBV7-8,TGTGCCAGCAGCTTAGCGGGAGGGGTCCTCAAAAACATTCAGTTCTTC,CASSLAGGVLKNIQFF
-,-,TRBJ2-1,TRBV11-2,TGTGCCAGCAGCCCGGGCTGGGGAAGTCAAGAGACCCAGTTCTTC,CASSPGWGSQETQFF
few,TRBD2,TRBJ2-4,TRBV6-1,TGTGCCAGCATTAGTACGGGGGGGGGGGGAAATGAGCAGTACTTC,CASISTGGGGNEQYF
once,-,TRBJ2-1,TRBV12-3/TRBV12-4,TGTGCCAGCAGGGGCCCGGGGGGCCTATACAATGAGCAGTTCTTC,CASRGPGGLYNEQFF
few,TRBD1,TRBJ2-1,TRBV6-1,TGTGCCAGCACTCCCGAGGGGGCCTACGAGCAGTTCTTC,CASTPEGAYEQFF
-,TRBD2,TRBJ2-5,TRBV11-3,TGTGCCAGCAGCTTACGTGCTAGCGGGAGCATCGAGACCCAGTACTTC,CASSLRASGSIETQYF
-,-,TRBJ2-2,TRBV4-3,TGCGCCAGCAGCCCTCGGGCAGGCACCGGGGAGCTGTTTTTT,CASSPRAGTGELFF
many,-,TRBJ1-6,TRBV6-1,TGTGCCAGCAAGTTGATCCTAAAATCACCCCTCCACTTT,CASKLILKSPLHF
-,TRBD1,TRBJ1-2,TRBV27,TGTGCCAGCAGTTTAACCCCCGCAGGGGGGGTAGGCTACACCTTC,CASSLTPAGGVGYTF
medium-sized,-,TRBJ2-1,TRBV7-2,TGTGCCAGCAGCATCAAAGCTGTGAGTCTCCAAGAGACCCAGTTCTTC,CASSIKAVSLQETQFF
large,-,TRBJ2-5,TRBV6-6,TGTGCCAGCAGTTACCGACGCACGGGGGCGCCCCAGTACTTC,CASSYRRTGAPQYF